This T cell receptor (beta chain) comes out of a study of blood T cell repertoires in COVID-19 (dated by TCRdb to the early 2020s). About the full investigation: Samples from collaborators originated in the United States, Italy and Spain and spanned both the acute and convalescent phases of COVID-19. The dataset comprised deeply sampled blood TCRbeta repertoires from subjects exposed to, actively infected with, or recovered from COVID-19. The prospective study material was composed of cDNA or gDNA derived from T cells, B-cell-depleted T cells, or PBMCs. A freely available public database, intended as a resource for researchers studying the immune response to SARS-CoV-2, is where the repertoires were released. Samples came from the ongoing ImmuneRACE study (first 160 participants) plus 1,254 subjects from 6 global collaborators. Where HLA class I and class II types were available, the types were taken from metadata supplied by the sample provider, not from assay-based typing. The sample metadata nearly always contained a de-identified subject ID, COVID-19 status, age in years and sex.

The CDR3 has 15 amino acids, counting the end cysteine and phenylalanine. Only CDR3 DNA is held: 45 bases, read in frame from base 1. The germline V gene yields SGHDN for CDR1 and FVKESK for CDR2. V lost 4 bases and J lost 0 bases; the stretch between them is 10 bases long. Worth noting for this clone: Its antigen is unknown. There are no base qualities to consult, and no much larger clone falls within one base.

TCRbeta CDR3 regions were amplified from genomic DNA using the immunoSEQ Assay, a bias-controlled multiplex PCR. Per the source publication's procedure: Nucleated cell counts per sample were estimated from amplification of reference gene primers within the assay. Sequence reads were collapsed and filtered to measure the absolute abundance of every unique TCRbeta CDR3 rearrangement. Productive Simpson clonality was computed per sample as the square root of Simpson's diversity index over productive rearrangements. TCRdb provides this immuneACCESS table in a form limited to in-frame rearrangements. Some clones are lacking; in checked studies, under half of them reflect an unresolved V gene, and why the rest are absent is not known. V, J and clone size are those of that table, while D and trimming were read from the DNA. Across this sample there are 150,000 to 200,000 clones, with around 80% seen only once. About 11% of the sample rests with the top ten.

Participants in the prospective study were aged 18 to 89 years, lived in approximately 26 United States geographic areas, and enrolled through a virtual design. In the prospective study, cohorts were assigned on the basis of participant-reported clinical history obtained from a screening survey and a study questionnaire. Recovered participants in ImmuneRACE Cohort 3 were defined by two consecutive negative NP/OP PCR tests, clearance by a healthcare professional, or resolution of symptoms. Mobile phlebotomists in the prospective study collected whole blood, serum and a nasopharyngeal or oropharyngeal swab from every participant. Additional blood draws and questionnaires over an approximately 2-month period could optionally be provided by prospective study participants. Blood samples from the prospective study were shipped frozen or at room temperature prior to DNA extraction. Overall study results and their limits: The amount of clinical and demographic metadata varied by source and participant and was provided uncurated.

Sequenced input: PBMCs or T cells enriched from blood (not recorded which). The TCR comes from a man aged 45 to 65 who had recovered from COVID-19. This sequence uses TRBV14 and TRBJ2-1; the D gene identity is not certain. The CDR3 reads as follows: CASSPRPGSYNEQFF. The sequenced DNA: TGTGCCAGCAGCCCTCGCCCGGGCTCCTACAATGAGCAGTTCTTC.